This T cell receptor (beta chain) emerged from a study of beta chain features in type 1 diabetes. The sequenced template was cDNA made from the entire isolated RNA. This table comes from immunoSEQ multiplex PCR, and its TCRdb copy is limited to in-frame clones, with some not included. The sample carries 600,000 to 700,000 clones, around 15% recorded once. General observations from the study: There were fewer insertions and more deletions at the VDJ junctions of type 1 diabetes patients. Shorter TCRB CDR3s, moderately but significantly so, were found in Type 1 diabetes patients in all four CD4+ subsets. There was no resolution here of whether HLA type influences TCRB rearrangement.

There are a few counts of this clone. As yet, its antigen is unknown. V was shortened by 4 bases and J by 1 base, with 16 bases between the two germline ends. CDR3 length equals 15 residues. Germline CDR1 SQVTM, CDR2 ANQGSEA. Purities in excess of 95% were seen in all sorted populations. Sequenced material: naive CD4+ T cells from blood. The clonotype originates from a man aged 18 to 29 with type 1 diabetes. The chain combines TRBV29-1 with TRBJ1-1; a weak D match, TRBD1 (5 bases). CDR3 in amino acids: CSVGSRWDPNTEAFF. The CDR3 DNA is TGCAGCGTTGGCTCCCGATGGGACCCGAACACTGAAGCTTTCTTT.